These 31 T cell receptor beta chains originate from one sample sequenced in a study of CD8 T cells in ankylosing spondylitis (dated by TCRdb to 2015 to 2018). Paper-wide results and their limitations: A TCR beta motif of several highly homologous amino acid variants appeared characteristic of blood from ankylosing spondylitis patients.

The library was prepared using 5' RACE. The run used an Illumina HiSeq 2500. In TCRdb, the public reads were trimmed at Q25 with fastp and aligned with MiXCR, with productive beta chains retained. For every CDR3 protein sequence, its rows merge into one entry that carries the most common genes and DNA. For this sample the table gives a few hundred thousand distinct CDR3 sequences, of which 15% to 20% were detected only once. The ten largest account for about 42% of the sample. No antigen is known for these receptors. The sample taken for sequencing was blood, either unsorted or a sorted T cell fraction (not recorded which). These TCRs come from a male donor with ankylosing spondylitis.

The V and J genes are TRBV3-1 and TRBJ2-3; TRBD2 aligns across 10 bases. The CDR3 length is 16 residues. In germline, CDR1 is LGHDT, CDR2 YNNKEL (reference sequence). The V and J ends lost 5 bases and 6 bases, in that order; junction bases with no gene match: 11. CDR3 residues: CASSWTSGMGGDTQYF. As DNA, the CDR3 is TGTGCCAGCAGCTGGACTAGCGGAATGGGGGGCGATACGCAGTATTTT.

In DNA form, the CDR3 reads TGTGCCAGCGCAGGGTGGATGAACACTGAAGCTTTCTTT. Residues: CASAGWMNTEAFF. The chain employs TRBV19 and TRBJ1-1, with a possible D match to TRBD1 (5 bases). Trimming left V 9 bases short and J 0 bases short, with 11 bases between. This CDR3 is built from 13 residues. Germline-derived CDR1 and CDR2 are LNHDA and SQIVND (reference sequence).

This clonotype has more than one count but fewer than ten. The rearrangement joins TRBV5-1 to TRBJ2-1; 12 nucleotides line up with TRBD2. V shed 2 bases, J shed 8 bases, and the junction held 8 bases outside the gene matches. The CDR3 length is 16 residues. Germline V gene lookup returns CDR1 SGHRS and CDR2 YFSETQ. The CDR3 sequence: CASSFAETSGSYEQFF. CDR3 bases: TGCGCCAGCAGCTTTGCGGAGACTAGCGGGAGTTATGAGCAGTTCTTC.

The CDR3 nucleotides read TGTGCCAGCACGATAATGGCAGGGGATGGCTACACCTTC. Translation: CASTIMAGDGYTF. The chain combines TRBV28 with TRBJ1-2, with D possibly matching TRBD1 (6 bases). This CDR3 spans 13 amino acids. Germline-derived CDR1 and CDR2 are MDHEN and SYDVKM. Trimming removed 7 bases from V and 6 bases from J, with 15 bases in between.

The V call is TRBV20-1, the J call TRBJ2-5; the D is unclear. Trimming removed 2 bases at V and 5 bases at J, with 12 bases between. CDR1 and CDR2 from the germline V gene are DFQATT and SNEGSKA (reference sequence). This CDR3 spans 13 amino acids. The CDR3 is CSARLVREETQYF. CDR3 in DNA: TGCAGTGCTAGATTGGTCCGAGAGGAGACCCAGTACTTC.

The V and J genes are TRBV6-1 and TRBJ2-7, with D uncertain. Between the trimmed V and J ends, which lost 4 bases and 6 bases, there was a span of 4 bases. The CDR3 is made up of 10 amino acids. Germline V gene lookup returns CDR1 MNHNS and CDR2 SASEGT. The CDR3 here is CASSAGEQYF. The CDR3 coding sequence is TGTGCCAGCAGTGCCGGCGAGCAGTACTTC.

This clonotype was seen only a few times. V and J are TRBV11-2 and TRBJ2-1, with 11 bases fitting TRBD2. After removal of 3 bases from V and 4 bases from J, the junction contained 11 bases not matched to a gene. The CDR3 loop spans 18 amino acids. Germline values: CDR1 SGHAT, CDR2 FQNNGV. The CDR3 region is CASSFGLTSGSWYNEQFF. The CDR3 DNA reads TGTGCCAGCAGCTTTGGTTTAACTAGCGGGAGCTGGTACAATGAGCAGTTCTTC.

This clonotype was seen repeatedly, ten times or more. This chain joins TRBV3-1 and TRBJ2-5; D is undetermined. The germline CDR1 and CDR2 sequences are LGHDT and YNNKEL (reference sequence). V lost 2 bases to trimming and J lost 4 bases, with 8 bases between them. The CDR3 sequence is 13 residues long. The CDR3 DNA reads TGTGCCAGCAGCCAATACCCCCCAGAGACCCAGTACTTC. Encoded protein: CASSQYPPETQYF.

This sequence joins TRBV27 and TRBJ2-7; TRBD1 matches at 7 bases. Trimming removed 5 bases from V and 1 base from J; junction bases left unmatched: 11. Germline V gene lookup returns CDR1 MNHEY and CDR2 SMNVEV (reference sequence). The CDR3 extends over 16 amino acids. The CDR3 spells CASSTSVGQISYEQYF. CDR3 DNA sequence: TGTGCCAGCAGTACGAGCGTGGGACAGATATCCTACGAGCAGTACTTC.

The table lists this clonotype with a few counts. This chain connects TRBV7-6 to TRBJ2-3, with 8 bases that match TRBD2. From germline, CDR1 is SGHVS and CDR2 FNYEAQ. The V gene end was trimmed by 3 bases and the J gene end by 7 bases; junction bases not matched to a gene: 18. There are 18 residues in the CDR3. CDR3 coding DNA: TGTGCCAGCAGCTTGTTTAGCGGGGCTGACAGTAAGGGTTATACGCAGTATTTT. Its protein is CASSLFSGADSKGYTQYF.

Only a few counts were recorded for this clonotype. V is TRBV7-8 and J is TRBJ2-1; weak D call: TRBD2 (6 bases). Trimming removed 1 base at V and 4 bases at J, with 14 bases between. The germline V gene has CDR1 SGHVS and CDR2 FQNEAQ. The CDR3 is made up of 16 amino acids. CDR3 region: CASSLVQGLPYNEQFF. In DNA form, the CDR3 reads TGTGCCAGCAGCTTAGTTCAGGGACTTCCATACAATGAGCAGTTCTTC.

The rearrangement joins TRBV12-3 or TRBV12-4 to TRBJ2-2; D is perhaps TRBD2 (5 bases). V was pared by 5 bases and J by 3 bases, with 13 bases between. The CDR3 loop spans 15 amino acids. The CDR3 sequence: CASSPPRADTGELFF. The CDR3 DNA is TGTGCCAGCAGTCCCCCGCGGGCAGACACCGGGGAGCTGTTTTTT.

The chain carries TRBV4-3 and TRBJ2-5; 13 nucleotides line up with TRBD2. The V gene end was trimmed by 2 bases and the J gene end by 4 bases; junction bases not matched to a gene: 7. The CDR3 is made up of 17 amino acids. Looked up from germline, CDR1 is LGHNA and CDR2 is YSLEER. CDR3 protein: CASSQTQGLAGTETQYF. In DNA form, the CDR3 reads TGCGCCAGCAGCCAAACCCAGGGACTAGCGGGGACAGAGACCCAGTACTTC.

This clonotype was seen more than once but under ten times. V gene TRBV4-1 combines with J gene TRBJ1-1; 7 nucleotides align to TRBD1. V was pared by 1 base and J by 0 bases, with 11 bases of the junction left unmatched. The CDR3 is made up of 18 amino acids. CDR1 is MGHRA, CDR2 YSYEKL, per germline. The CDR3 bases are TGCGCCAGCAGCCAAGTACCGCCTGGACAGGCCCTGAACACTGAAGCTTTCTTT. Translated: CASSQVPPGQALNTEAFF.

There are a few counts of this clonotype. The chain joins TRBV27 to TRBJ2-3, with 13 bases aligning to TRBD2. The CDR3 consists of 15 residues. Germline trimming cut 4 bases from V and 5 bases from J; bases unmatched to any gene: 3. CDR1 is MNHEY, CDR2 SMNVEV, per germline (reference sequence). CDR3 loop: CASSSWTSGGDTQYF. CDR3 nucleotides: TGTGCCAGCAGTTCCTGGACTAGCGGGGGAGATACGCAGTATTTT.

Only a few counts were recorded for this clonotype. This chain joins TRBV20-1 and TRBJ2-7; D uncertain. The CDR3 has 15 residues. Trimming took 0 bases from V and 1 from J, leaving 13 bases between them. Germline CDR1 DFQATT, CDR2 SNEGSKA (reference sequence). The CDR3 DNA reads as TGCAGTGCTAGAGATCCCACCAGCGCATCCTACGAGCAGTACTTC. Translated: CSARDPTSASYEQYF.

V and J are TRBV5-6 and TRBJ2-2; 11 nucleotides line up with TRBD1. The CDR3 consists of 16 residues. Trimming cost V 0 bases and J 5 bases; bases outside gene matches: 3. The germline gives CDR1 SGHDT, CDR2 YYEEEE. The CDR3 bases are TGTGCCAGCAGCTTGGAGGACAGGGGGCGGACCGGGGAGCTGTTTTTT. This gives the protein CASSLEDRGRTGELFF. The whole variable domain, filled in from reference TRBV5-6 and TRBJ2-2, reads DAGVTQSPTHLIKTRGQQVTLRCSPKSGHDTVSWYQQALGQGPQFIFQYYEEEERQRGNFPDRFSGHQFPNYSSELNVNALLLGDSALYLCASSLEDRGRTGELFFGEGSRLTVL.

This chain links TRBV7-2 with TRBJ2-1; 7 positions agree with TRBD1. Germline assignment: CDR1 SGHTA and CDR2 FQGNSA. The ends lost 8 bases at V and 8 bases at J; junction bases unmatched: 12. The CDR3 has 14 amino acids. The CDR3 sequence: CASRPSEGAYEQFF. The CDR3 region has the DNA TGTGCCAGCCGGCCGTCCGAGGGGGCGTATGAGCAGTTCTTC.

The CDR3 coding sequence is TGTGCCAGCAGCCTGGAGGACAGGGCAGTAACCGGGGAGCTGTTTTTT. This sequence encodes CASSLEDRAVTGELFF. The chain links TRBV14 to TRBJ2-2; the match to TRBD1 covers 8 bases. This CDR3 is 16 amino acids long. Germline loops: CDR1 SGHDN, CDR2 FVKESK. V shed 4 bases, J shed 5 bases, and the junction held 9 bases outside the gene matches.

This chain's CDR3 is CASSKTDYTEAFF. DNA for the CDR3: TGTGCCAGCAGCAAGACAGACTACACTGAAGCTTTCTTT. The chain couples TRBV7-9 to TRBJ1-1; possibly TRBD1 for D (5 bases). The CDR3 runs to 13 residues. Germline V gene sequence: CDR1 SEHNR, CDR2 FQNEAQ (reference sequence). The germline V and J ends were trimmed by 5 bases and 3 bases, with 10 bases remaining between them.

DNA of the CDR3: TGCGCCAGCAGCCAAAGCTACACCGGGGAGCTGTTTTTT. It specifies CASSQSYTGELFF. V is TRBV4-3 and J is TRBJ2-2; D unclear. The CDR3 runs 13 residues. V was trimmed by 2 bases and J by 3 bases, leaving 4 bases between them. Germline V gives CDR1 LGHNA, CDR2 YSLEER.

Ten or more counts support this clonotype. This rearrangement joins TRBV12-3 or TRBV12-4 to TRBJ1-1, with D tentatively TRBD1 (5 bases). This CDR3 is 14 amino acids long. The V end was cut by 6 bases, the J end by 3 bases, with 14 bases between. The CDR3 protein is CASSPGIWDTEAFF. CDR3 bases: TGTGCCAGCAGCCCAGGGATTTGGGACACTGAAGCTTTCTTT.

In this sample, this clonotype turned up a few times. The chain recombines TRBV27 with TRBJ2-3; no clear D. Looked up from germline, CDR1 is MNHEY and CDR2 is SMNVEV (reference sequence). Deletions cut 4 bases from V and 7 bases from J, with 21 bases between. This CDR3 comprises 16 residues. The CDR3 sequence: CASSSSFRTGLNTQYF. CDR3 nucleotide sequence: TGTGCCAGCAGTTCATCCTTTCGTACGGGCTTGAATACGCAGTATTTT.

The chain employs TRBV6-8 and TRBJ1-2; D gene unclear. The CDR3 spans 14 residues. The germline V gene encodes CDR1 MNHGY and CDR2 SAAAGT. The V and J ends lost 0 bases and 6 bases respectively, with 11 bases between them. CDR3 nucleotide sequence: TGTGCCAGCAGTTACTCTAGGGTGGAAAATGGCTACACCTTC. Translation: CASSYSRVENGYTF.

This clonotype was recorded a few times. This rearrangement joins TRBV4-3 to TRBJ2-7; possibly TRBD1 or TRBD2 for D (6 bases each). V was shortened by 0 bases and J by 3 bases, with 21 bases between the two germline ends. From germline, CDR1 is LGHNA and CDR2 YSLEER. The CDR3 is made up of 18 amino acids. DNA of the CDR3: TGCGCCAGCAGCCAAGATTTAATAACGGCGGGACACCACTACGAGCAGTACTTC. Translated, it gives CASSQDLITAGHHYEQYF.

In this sample, this clonotype turned up a few times. The V call is TRBV4-1, the J call TRBJ2-7; 11 bases map to TRBD2. Germline trimming cut 2 bases from V and 4 bases from J; bases unmatched to any gene: 4. There are 15 residues in the CDR3. The V gene's germline CDR1 is MGHRA and CDR2 YSYEKL. The CDR3 protein is CASSQTSGSGYEQYF. The CDR3 region has the DNA TGCGCCAGCAGCCAAACTAGCGGGAGCGGGTACGAGCAGTACTTC.

This clonotype has more than one count but fewer than ten. The chain is built from TRBV29-1 and TRBJ2-1; D is possibly TRBD2 (5 bases). The germline V gene encodes CDR1 SQVTM and CDR2 ANQGSEA. The CDR3 length is 13 residues. Trimming shortened V by 3 bases and J by 8 bases, and 14 bases separated the two germline ends. The DNA of the CDR3 is TGCAGCGTTGAGGTGCTAGCCGGCGATGAGCAGTTCTTC. Translated, it gives CSVEVLAGDEQFF.

This chain links TRBV28 with TRBJ1-5; D uncertain. Trimming shortened V by 6 bases and J by 4 bases, and 16 bases separated the two germline ends. CDR1 and CDR2 from the germline V gene are MDHEN and SYDVKM. The CDR3 is made up of 15 amino acids. The CDR3 DNA reads TGTGCCAGCAGGACGTGGTCGGCATCTAATCAGCCCCAGCATTTT. It codes for CASRTWSASNQPQHF.

The J gene is TRBJ2-7, the V gene TRBV30; D call uncertain. The CDR3 consists of 13 residues. Trimming removed 5 bases at V and 1 base at J, with 12 bases between. Per germline, CDR1 GTSNPN and CDR2 SVGIG (reference sequence). As DNA, the CDR3 is TGTGCCTGGGGAACAGCTGTGTCCTACGAGCAGTACTTC. Its protein is CAWGTAVSYEQYF.

The chain is built from TRBV7-3 and TRBJ2-3; 8 positions agree with TRBD2. The length of the CDR3 is 16 residues. Germline CDR1 and CDR2: SGHTA and FQGTGA. J gave up 0 bases and V 5 bases, and 7 bases lay outside the gene matches. For the CDR3, the DNA is TGTGCCAGCAGCCCCAGACTAGCGACTAGCACAGATACGCAGTATTTT. It codes for CASSPRLATSTDTQYF.

The J gene is TRBJ1-4, the V gene TRBV20-1, with D maybe TRBD1 (6 bases). Germline values: CDR1 DFQATT, CDR2 SNEGSKA (reference sequence). Trimming took off 6 bases at V and 6 bases at J, with 14 bases between the two ends. The CDR3 extends over 13 amino acids. The CDR3 coding sequence is TGCAGTGCCAGACACCCAGGGGATGAAAAACTGTTTTTT. The encoded protein is CSARHPGDEKLFF.